These T cell receptor beta chains were read from a single sample in a study of blood T cell repertoires in COVID-19. Some clones are missing from TCRdb's copy, which holds only in-frame ones; the method was immunoSEQ multiplex PCR. In the table there are some 120,000 clones, around four fifths of which are singletons. The sample comprised peripheral blood. The receptors shown here come from a human donor in a cohort sampled during active COVID-19. CDR3s include the opening cysteine and the closing phenylalanine or tryptophan. The D gene is left open where the match is weak. Clone sizes are given selectively: once, few, many, or a class where the clone is expanded.

clone size,J gene,V gene,D gene,CDR3 DNA,CDR3 protein
.,TRBJ1-1,TRBV5-1,.,TGCGCCAGCAGCCAACAGGGAAACACTGAAGCTTTCTTT,CASSQQGNTEAFF
.,TRBJ2-3,TRBV19,.,TGTGCCAGTAGCCCTGCGAAACATACGCAGTATTTT,CASSPAKHTQYF
.,TRBJ1-2,TRBV24-1,TRBD1,TGTGCCACCAGTGATCCGGCTAGGGACAGTAACTATGGCTACACCTTC,CATSDPARDSNYGYTF
.,TRBJ2-3,TRBV7-3,.,TGTGCCAGCAGCCCAGGGGGGTCGCGTACAGATACGCAGTATTTT,CASSPGGSRTDTQYF
.,TRBJ2-5,TRBV6-5,.,TGTGCCAGCAGCCCGCCCGGGACTTCGGGTACGACCCAGTACTTC,CASSPPGTSGTTQYF
.,TRBJ1-2,TRBV4-2,.,TGTGCCAGCAGCCAAGATCAGGTCAGCTATGGCTACACCTTC,CASSQDQVSYGYTF
.,TRBJ1-5,TRBV4-3,.,TGCGCCAGCAGCCAAGGACTACGACAGCCCCAGCATTTT,CASSQGLRQPQHF
.,TRBJ1-2,TRBV28,TRBD1,TGTGCCAGCAGCTACAGGGGGCAGGGCTACACCTTC,CASSYRGQGYTF
many,TRBJ1-2,TRBV10-3,.,TGTGCCATCAGTGAGTCGAACAGGGAGCCTTATGGCTACACCTTC,CAISESNREPYGYTF
few,TRBJ2-7,TRBV28,.,TGTGCCAGCACCTCGGGGGGCGTTCCCTACGAGCAGTACTTC,CASTSGGVPYEQYF
.,TRBJ1-2,TRBV5-6,TRBD1,TGTGCCAGCAGCGAAACAGGGGGAGGCTATGGCTACACCTTC,CASSETGGGYGYTF
.,TRBJ2-5,TRBV5-1,.,TGCGCCAGCAGCTTTCGTAGCCCTCAAGAGACCCAGTACTTC,CASSFRSPQETQYF
.,TRBJ2-5,TRBV5-4,TRBD2,TGTGCCAGCAGCTTCCCGGCGGGGGGGCAAGAGACCCAGTACTTC,CASSFPAGGQETQYF
once,TRBJ1-2,TRBV5-6,.,TGTGCCAGCAGCTTGTCTGCAGTACGATTAAAAGGCTACACCTTC,CASSLSAVRLKGYTF
.,TRBJ2-5,TRBV24-1,.,TGTGCCACCAGTGATTTATGGGGAGGGGGAAGAGAGACCCAGTACTTC,CATSDLWGGGRETQYF
.,TRBJ2-3,TRBV6-6,TRBD2,TGTGCCAGCAAGGAAGGACTAGCGGAACCTGGGGATACGCAGTATTTT,CASKEGLAEPGDTQYF
.,TRBJ1-2,TRBV7-9,.,TGTGCCAGCAGCTTTCTCGGGGGAGGCGGCTACACCTTC,CASSFLGGGGYTF
few,TRBJ1-1,TRBV2,.,TGTGCCAGCACGCGGGGGCAGGGGAACACTGAAGCTTTCTTT,CASTRGQGNTEAFF
.,TRBJ1-2,TRBV15,.,TGTGCCACCAGCAATAACAGGGCCCTAAAAATCTATGGCTACACCTTC,CATSNNRALKIYGYTF
.,TRBJ2-7,TRBV9,TRBD2,TGTGCCAGCAGCCTTAGCGGGGGGGACTCCTACGAGCAGTACTTC,CASSLSGGDSYEQYF
.,TRBJ2-5,TRBV7-3,.,TGTGCCAGCAGTACTTTTCGGGTGGTGGAGACCCAGTACTTC,CASSTFRVVETQYF
.,TRBJ2-1,TRBV9,TRBD2,TGTGCCAGCAGCGCGGGGACTATTCCAGAGCAGTTCTTC,CASSAGTIPEQFF
.,TRBJ1-4,TRBV7-6,.,TGTGCCAGCAGCTTAGAGACAGGACGCGAGGTGGGAAAACTGTTTTTT,CASSLETGREVGKLFF
.,TRBJ2-7,TRBV2,TRBD2,TGTGCCAGCAGTGGGTCGCGGGAGGGAACACCCGAGCAGTACTTC,CASSGSREGTPEQYF
.,TRBJ2-3,TRBV9,TRBD2,TGTGCCAGCAGCGTAGAGCTAGCGGGGGGTACGCAGTATTTT,CASSVELAGGTQYF
.,TRBJ2-7,TRBV20-1,TRBD2,TGCAGTGCTAGTGGGATGCGGGGGGCCCCCTACGAGCAGTACTTC,CSASGMRGAPYEQYF
.,TRBJ2-3,TRBV24-1,TRBD2,TGTGCCACCAGTGATTTGGCGGGGGGGAGCACAGATACGCAGTATTTT,CATSDLAGGSTDTQYF
.,TRBJ1-2,TRBV2,TRBD1,TGTGCCAGCCGAGTGCCCGGGACAGGGAACTATGGCTACACCTTC,CASRVPGTGNYGYTF
.,TRBJ1-2,TRBV19,.,TGTGCCAGTAGTGACGGGGTCTATGGCTACACCTTC,CASSDGVYGYTF
.,TRBJ2-7,TRBV6-5,TRBD1,TGTGCCAGCAGGGGCGGGACAGGGAACGGTCGCGAGCAGTACTTC,CASRGGTGNGREQYF
once,TRBJ2-3,TRBV10-3,.,TGTGCCATCAGCCCTGTTAGCACAGATACGCAGTATTTT,CAISPVSTDTQYF
.,TRBJ2-3,TRBV6-2/TRBV6-3,TRBD2,TGTGCCAGCAGTGCCTGGACTAGCGGGGGCTATAGCACAGATACGCAGTATTTT,CASSAWTSGGYSTDTQYF
.,TRBJ2-1,TRBV18,TRBD2,TGTGCCAGCTCACCAGCCGCTAGCGGGGGAAACAATGAGCAGTTCTTC,CASSPAASGGNNEQFF
.,TRBJ2-7,TRBV28,.,TGTGCCAGCAGTCGGAGGGACTACGAGCAGTACTTC,CASSRRDYEQYF
few,TRBJ1-2,TRBV4-1,.,TGCGCCAGCAGCCAAGATCGAGGGAACTCCTATGGCTACACCTTC,CASSQDRGNSYGYTF
.,TRBJ2-3,TRBV6-4,.,TGTGCCAGCAGTGGAACAGGGCAGAGCACAGATACGCAGTATTTT,CASSGTGQSTDTQYF
.,TRBJ1-2,TRBV6-5,TRBD1,TGTGCCAGCAGTCCGGACAGGGGTGGCTATGGCTACACCTTC,CASSPDRGGYGYTF
.,TRBJ2-7,TRBV7-2,TRBD1,TGTGCCAGCAGCTTAGCGCCGGACAGGACCTACGAGCAGTACTTC,CASSLAPDRTYEQYF
.,TRBJ1-2,TRBV7-2,.,TGTGCCAGCAGCTTGAGGACAGACTATGGCTACACCTTC,CASSLRTDYGYTF
few,TRBJ1-1,TRBV3-1/TRBV3-2,.,TGTGCCAGCAGCCAAGAGCGATACACTGAAGCTTTCTTT,CASSQERYTEAFF
.,TRBJ2-5,TRBV5-1,.,TGCGCCAGCAGCTTGGCCGGGGGTGAGACCCAGTACTTC,CASSLAGGETQYF
.,TRBJ1-1,TRBV19,.,TGTGCCACCCGACGAGAGGGGGACACTGAAGCTTTCTTT,CATRREGDTEAFF
.,TRBJ2-2,TRBV27,.,TGTGCCAGCAGCACTACTAGCCGGGAGCTGTTTTTT,CASSTTSRELFF
few,TRBJ2-2,TRBV6-5,TRBD1,TGTGCCAGCAGTTACGACAGGGGTAACACCGGGGAGCTGTTTTTT,CASSYDRGNTGELFF
.,TRBJ2-7,TRBV19,TRBD2,TGTGCCAGTACCCCGACCGGGACTAGCGGGGGGGAGCAGTACTTC,CASTPTGTSGGEQYF
.,TRBJ1-6,TRBV4-3,.,TGCGCCAGCAGCCAAGATCTGCGGGGGGATTCACCCCTCCACTTT,CASSQDLRGDSPLHF
.,TRBJ2-2,TRBV5-1,.,TGCGCCAGCAGCTTGGAACTAATGAACACCGGGGAGCTGTTTTTT,CASSLELMNTGELFF
.,TRBJ2-1,TRBV10-3,TRBD2,TGTGCCATCAGTGACGGGACTAGCGGGAGCAATGAGCAGTTCTTC,CAISDGTSGSNEQFF